This T cell receptor beta chain was sequenced during a study of regulatory T cells in long-lasting Graves disease. V dropped 6 bases and J dropped 6 bases, with 15 bases sitting between them. This CDR3 is 13 amino acids long. Germline V gene lookup returns CDR1 PRHDT and CDR2 FYEKMQ (reference sequence). Of note for this clonotype: This clone may be a read error of a much larger clone one base away.

Time point noted: newly diagnosed GD, antithyroid drugs for less than 3 months. From RNA extracted from PBMCs, the TCR library was made. Building of the TCR beta libraries involved iRepertoire HTBI primers and Arm-PCR of CDR3 regions. One entry per CDR3 protein, called by TCRdb with MiXCR from the multiplex PCR reads. This table holds fewer than 550,000 distinct CDR3 sequences, about a sixth found once. In addition, the sample was reused for a study of T cells in Graves' hyperthyroidism and ophthalmopathy. As that report states: Most expanded thyroid clonotypes above 0.001 recurred in blood.

Here the sequenced sample was peripheral blood mononuclear cells (PBMCs), taken at new diagnosis, from a patient treated with antithyroid drugs. This sequence was found in a woman younger than 30 with Graves disease. The V call is TRBV13, the J call TRBJ2-7, with D tentatively TRBD2 (6 bases). The CDR3 coding sequence is TGTGCCAGCAGTGGCCTTGGGAGGCGCGAGCAGTACTTC. Its protein is CASSGLGRREQYF.